This is a list of T cell receptor beta chains from one sample in a study of identical twins. TCRdb fed the 5' RACE reads into MiXCR, producing one record per CDR3 protein. The data contain about 690,000 distinct CDR3 sequences, less than 25% of them seen just once; the ten biggest clones take up roughly 4%. These data also formed part of another study, on T cells expressing NK-cell markers.

Sequenced input: PBMCs. The receptor source for this set is a woman aged 18-29 years in good health. Each CDR3 is given with its conserved first and last residue. The D gene is left open where the match is weak. Where a row states a size, it is once, few, many or the class of an expanded clone; other rows omit it.

size	V	J	D	CDR3	DNA
few	TRBV10-1	TRBJ2-7	TRBD2	CARRGGSYEQYF	TGCGCCAGGCGCGGGGGGTCCTACGAGCAGTACTTC
few	TRBV29-1	TRBJ2-1	NA	CSVEGGTADYEQFF	TGCAGCGTTGAAGGCGGGACCGCCGACTATGAGCAGTTCTTC
NA	TRBV5-1	TRBJ1-1	NA	CASRGRNTEAFF	TGCGCCAGCAGGGGTAGGAACACTGAAGCTTTCTTT
NA	TRBV18	TRBJ1-1	NA	CASSPSFGGTEAFF	TGTGCCAGCTCACCTTCGTTTGGGGGTACTGAAGCTTTCTTT
NA	TRBV6-1	TRBJ2-2	TRBD2	CASRFLSGAGELFF	TGTGCCAGCAGATTCCTTAGCGGGGCCGGGGAGCTGTTTTTT
NA	TRBV5-1	TRBJ1-2	TRBD1	CASSLSGLTGGYGYTF	TGCGCCAGCAGCCTATCGGGCCTAACAGGGGGCTATGGCTACACCTTC
NA	TRBV5-1	TRBJ1-4	NA	CASSWGLRDGNEKLFF	TGCGCCAGCAGCTGGGGGTTGAGGGACGGAAATGAAAAACTGTTTTTT
NA	TRBV6-2/TRBV6-3	TRBJ2-7	NA	CASSNPGSPYEQYF	TGTGCCAGCAGTAACCCGGGAAGTCCCTACGAGCAGTACTTC
NA	TRBV29-1	TRBJ2-1	NA	CSVAGEINEQFF	TGCAGCGTTGCCGGGGAGATAAATGAGCAGTTCTTC
NA	TRBV10-2	TRBJ1-2	NA	CASTNTRITGSLSYGYTF	TGCGCCAGCACCAATACAAGAATAACAGGGTCCTTGAGCTATGGCTACACCTTC
NA	TRBV4-2	TRBJ2-1	NA	CASSLTGLVSNEQFF	TGTGCCAGCAGCCTCACGGGACTGGTATCCAATGAGCAGTTCTTC
few	TRBV7-2	TRBJ2-1	NA	CASATGSQIYNEQFF	TGTGCCAGCGCAACGGGCAGCCAGATCTACAATGAGCAGTTCTTC
few	TRBV5-1	TRBJ2-3	TRBD1	CASSSDRGRDTQYF	TGCGCCAGCAGCTCAGACAGGGGAAGAGATACGCAGTATTTT
NA	TRBV12-3/TRBV12-4	TRBJ1-1	NA	CASRQGPEAFF	TGTGCCAGCAGGCAGGGTCCTGAAGCTTTCTTT
once	TRBV5-1	TRBJ2-3	TRBD2	CASKSSGDTDTQYF	TGCGCCAGCAAATCTAGCGGGGACACAGATACGCAGTATTTT
NA	TRBV5-1	TRBJ2-3	TRBD2	CASSLVSGGAPDTQYF	TGCGCCAGCAGCTTGGTTAGCGGGGGGGCTCCAGATACGCAGTATTTT
NA	TRBV27	TRBJ1-2	NA	CASSLDGQLNYGYTF	TGTGCCAGCTCCTTGGATGGACAGCTGAACTATGGCTACACCTTC
NA	TRBV15	TRBJ2-5	TRBD1	CATSRNAGTGRKETQYF	TGTGCCACCAGCAGGAACGCCGGGACAGGGCGTAAAGAGACCCAGTACTTC
few	TRBV20-1	TRBJ2-5	TRBD2	CSARDPVGGDQETQYF	TGCAGTGCTAGAGATCCGGTGGGGGGGGATCAAGAGACCCAGTACTTC
NA	TRBV7-9	TRBJ1-2	NA	CASSFETNYGYTF	TGTGCCAGCAGCTTTGAAACTAACTATGGCTACACCTTC
few	TRBV29-1	TRBJ2-3	TRBD2	CSVRRGASGRTDTQYF	TGCAGCGTTCGGAGGGGAGCTAGCGGGAGAACAGATACGCAGTATTTT
NA	TRBV7-8	TRBJ2-7	TRBD2	CASSAPSGEPYEQYF	TGTGCCAGCAGCGCCCCAAGCGGGGAACCCTACGAGCAGTACTTC
NA	TRBV10-3	TRBJ2-1	TRBD1	CAIRPGQGSYEQFF	TGTGCCATCAGGCCGGGACAGGGGTCTTATGAGCAGTTCTTC
many	TRBV7-8	TRBJ1-3	NA	CASSRTLSSGNTIYF	TGTGCCAGCAGCCGGACTTTAAGCTCTGGAAACACCATATATTTT